Presented here are 8 T cell receptor beta chains from one specimen sequenced in a study of OX40 agonist ivuxolimab in advanced cancers. Method: immunoSEQ multiplex PCR; TCRdb's copy keeps in-frame clones and lacks some. The data hold roughly 90,000 clones, with approximately 94% observed a single time. The sequences come from CD4+ or CD8+ T cells sorted from blood, collected in a trial of the OX40 agonist ivuxolimab. The receptor set was obtained from an adult with an advanced solid tumor such as melanoma, head and neck, liver or kidney cancer.

Comments on this clone: The same CDR3 also results from other DNA sequences found in this sample. V gene TRBV4-1 combines with J gene TRBJ1-2; D remains ambiguous. The CDR3 is made up of 13 amino acids. CDR1 is MGHRA, CDR2 YSYEKL, per germline. Between the trimmed V and J ends, which lost 2 bases and 8 bases, there was a span of 12 bases. CDR3 protein: CASSQSLGNGYTF. CDR3 sequence (DNA): TGCGCCAGCAGCCAAAGTCTGGGGAACGGCTACACCTTC.

This rearrangement joins TRBV4-1 to TRBJ1-1; D may be TRBD1 (5 bases). Per germline, CDR1 MGHRA and CDR2 YSYEKL. The CDR3 sequence is 14 residues long. V lost 1 base to trimming and J lost 5 bases, with 11 bases between them. CDR3 region: CASSQGGAGTEAFF. DNA of the CDR3: TGCGCCAGCAGCCAAGGCGGGGCCGGGACTGAAGCTTTCTTT.

This clone came up once. The chain joins TRBV5-6 to TRBJ1-6; no definite D call. This CDR3 region has 17 residues. Germline V gives CDR1 SGHDT, CDR2 YYEEEE. Deletions cut 0 bases from V and 0 bases from J, with 10 bases between. DNA for the CDR3: TGTGCCAGCAGCTTGGGTCAGAAGAGCTCCTATAATTCACCCCTCCACTTT. Its protein is CASSLGQKSSYNSPLHF.

The V and J genes are TRBV9 and TRBJ1-4; D call uncertain. The V end lost 0 bases, the J end lost 3 bases, and 12 bases lay between the germline ends. The CDR3 loop spans 16 amino acids. The germline V gene encodes CDR1 SGDLS and CDR2 YYNGEE. CDR3 sequence reads: CASSVGVGFANEKLFF. The CDR3 DNA follows: TGTGCCAGCAGCGTAGGTGTGGGTTTTGCTAATGAAAAACTGTTTTTT.

CDR3 sequence reads: CASNDRGKEVKETQYF. Written as DNA, the CDR3 is TGTGCCAGCAACGACAGGGGTAAGGAAGTAAAAGAGACCCAGTACTTC. This chain links TRBV14 with TRBJ2-5; 8 bases fit TRBD1. CDR3 size: 16 residues. The germline CDR1 and CDR2 sequences are SGHDN and FVKESK. The V gene end was trimmed by 7 bases and the J gene end by 3 bases; junction bases not matched to a gene: 13.

The chain couples TRBV19 to TRBJ1-5; D unclear. The CDR3 spans 13 residues. Germline CDR1 and CDR2: LNHDA and SQIVND (reference sequence). The V gene lost 7 bases and the J gene lost 7 bases, with 14 bases spanning the gap. The CDR3 sequence is CASTGSRKQPQHF. As DNA, the CDR3 is TGTGCCAGTACCGGTTCGAGGAAACAGCCCCAGCATTTT.

The chain uses TRBV6-1 and TRBJ2-5; D possibly corresponds to TRBD2 (5 bases). V shed 5 bases and J shed 4 bases, with 17 bases lying between them. This CDR3 region has 15 residues. Germline V gene sequence: CDR1 MNHNS, CDR2 SASEGT. The CDR3 protein is CASSQTRRELETQYF. The CDR3, as DNA: TGTGCCAGCAGTCAGACTCGTCGGGAATTAGAGACCCAGTACTTC.

V gene TRBV13 combines with J gene TRBJ2-7, with 10 bases fitting TRBD1. This CDR3 comprises 16 residues. CDR1 PRHDT and CDR2 FYEKMQ come from the germline V gene (reference sequence). The trim removed 3 bases at V and 2 bases at J, leaving 7 bases unmatched. The CDR3 DNA sequence: TGTGCCAGCAGCTTTATTAACGGACAGGGGGCCTACGAGCAGTACTTC. Amino acids: CASSFINGQGAYEQYF.